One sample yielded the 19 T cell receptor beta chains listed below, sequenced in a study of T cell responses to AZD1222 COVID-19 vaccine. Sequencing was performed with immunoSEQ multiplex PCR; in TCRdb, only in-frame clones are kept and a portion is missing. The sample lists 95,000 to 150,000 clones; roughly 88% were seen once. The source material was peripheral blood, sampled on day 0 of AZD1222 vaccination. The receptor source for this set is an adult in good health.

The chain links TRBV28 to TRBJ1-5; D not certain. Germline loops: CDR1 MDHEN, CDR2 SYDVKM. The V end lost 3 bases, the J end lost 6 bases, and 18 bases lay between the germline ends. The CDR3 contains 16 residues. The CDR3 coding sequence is TGTGCCAGCAGTTTCCGGGCATCACGCCAAGGTCAGCCCCAGCATTTT. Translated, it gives CASSFRASRQGQPQHF.

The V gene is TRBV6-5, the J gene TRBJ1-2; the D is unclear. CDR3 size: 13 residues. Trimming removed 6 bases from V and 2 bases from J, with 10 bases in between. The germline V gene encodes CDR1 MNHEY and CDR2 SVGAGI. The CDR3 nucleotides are TGTGCCAGCAGGTGGGATGCGAACTATGGCTACACCTTC. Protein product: CASRWDANYGYTF.

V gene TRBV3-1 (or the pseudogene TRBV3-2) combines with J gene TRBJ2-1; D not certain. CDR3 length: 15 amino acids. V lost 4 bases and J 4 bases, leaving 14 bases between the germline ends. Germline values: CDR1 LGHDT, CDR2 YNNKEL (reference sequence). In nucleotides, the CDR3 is TGTGCCAGCAGCCCTCCTGGCCCAATATACAATGAGCAGTTCTTC. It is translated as CASSPPGPIYNEQFF.

CDR3 nucleotides: TGTGCCAGTAGACCCAGACAGGGTAATAACTACGAGCAGTACTTC. Protein sequence: CASRPRQGNNYEQYF. The chain couples TRBV19 to TRBJ2-7; TRBD1 aligns across 7 bases. This CDR3 has 15 amino acids. The V segment lost 6 bases and the J segment 3 bases; nucleotides outside the gene matches: 11. Per the germline V gene, CDR1 is LNHDA and CDR2 is SQIVND (reference sequence).

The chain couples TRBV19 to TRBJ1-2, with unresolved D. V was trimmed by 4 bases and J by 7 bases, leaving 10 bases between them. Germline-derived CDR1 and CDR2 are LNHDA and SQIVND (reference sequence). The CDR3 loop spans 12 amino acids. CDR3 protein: CASSTGVLGYTF. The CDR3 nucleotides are TGTGCCAGTAGTACCGGGGTACTTGGCTACACCTTC. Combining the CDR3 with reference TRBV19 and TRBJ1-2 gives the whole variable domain DGGITQSPKYLFRKEGQNVTLSCEQNLNHDAMYWYRQDPGQGLRLIYYSQIVNDFQKGDIAEGYSVSREKKESFPLTVTSAQKNPTAFYLCASSTGVLGYTFGSGTRLTVV.

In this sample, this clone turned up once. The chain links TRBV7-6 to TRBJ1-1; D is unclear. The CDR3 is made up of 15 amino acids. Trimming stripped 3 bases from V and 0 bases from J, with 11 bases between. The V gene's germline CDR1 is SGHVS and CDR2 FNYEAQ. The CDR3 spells CASSFGVTMNTEAFF. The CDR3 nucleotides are TGTGCCAGCAGCTTTGGCGTAACCATGAACACTGAAGCTTTCTTT.

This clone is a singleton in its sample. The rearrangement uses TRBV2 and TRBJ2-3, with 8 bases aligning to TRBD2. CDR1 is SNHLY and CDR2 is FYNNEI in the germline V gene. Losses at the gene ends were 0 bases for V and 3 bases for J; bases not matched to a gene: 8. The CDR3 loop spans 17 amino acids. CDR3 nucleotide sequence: TGTGCCAGCAGTGAAGCTGTTATAGGACTAGCAACAGATACGCAGTATTTT. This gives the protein CASSEAVIGLATDTQYF.

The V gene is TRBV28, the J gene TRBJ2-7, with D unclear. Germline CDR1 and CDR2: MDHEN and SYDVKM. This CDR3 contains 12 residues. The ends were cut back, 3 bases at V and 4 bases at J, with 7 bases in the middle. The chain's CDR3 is CASSFAVYEQYF. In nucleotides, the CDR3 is TGTGCCAGCAGTTTTGCAGTTTACGAGCAGTACTTC.

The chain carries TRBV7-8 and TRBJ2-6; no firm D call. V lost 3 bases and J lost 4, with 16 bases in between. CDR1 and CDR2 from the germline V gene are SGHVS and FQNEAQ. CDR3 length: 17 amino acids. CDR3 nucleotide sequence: TGTGCCAGCAGCTTCCGGGCCATATCTTCAGGGGCCAACGTCCTGACTTTC. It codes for CASSFRAISSGANVLTF. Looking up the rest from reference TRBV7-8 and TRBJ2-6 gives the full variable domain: GAGVSQSPRYKVAKRGQDVALRCDPISGHVSLFWYQQALGQGPEFLTYFQNEAQLDKSGLPSDRFFAERPEGSVSTLKIQRTQQEDSAVYLCASSFRAISSGANVLTFGAGSRLTVL.

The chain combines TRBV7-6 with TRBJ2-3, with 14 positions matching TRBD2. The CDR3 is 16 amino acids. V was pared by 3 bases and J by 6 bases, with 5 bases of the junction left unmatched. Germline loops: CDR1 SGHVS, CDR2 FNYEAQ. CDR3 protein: CASSLTSGGASDTQYF. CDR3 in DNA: TGTGCCAGCAGCTTGACTAGCGGGGGGGCATCGGATACGCAGTATTTT.

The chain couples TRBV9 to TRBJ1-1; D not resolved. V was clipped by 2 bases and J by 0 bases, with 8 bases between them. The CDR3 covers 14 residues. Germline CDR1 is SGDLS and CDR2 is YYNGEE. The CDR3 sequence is CASSVRSVNTEAFF. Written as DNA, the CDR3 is TGTGCCAGCAGCGTGCGGTCGGTGAACACTGAAGCTTTCTTT.

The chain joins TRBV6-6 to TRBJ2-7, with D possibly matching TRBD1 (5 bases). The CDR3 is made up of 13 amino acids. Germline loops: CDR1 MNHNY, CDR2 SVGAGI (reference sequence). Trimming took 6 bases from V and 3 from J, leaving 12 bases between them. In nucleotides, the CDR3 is TGTGCCAGCAGAACCTCCGACAGCTACGAGCAGTACTTC. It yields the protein CASRTSDSYEQYF.

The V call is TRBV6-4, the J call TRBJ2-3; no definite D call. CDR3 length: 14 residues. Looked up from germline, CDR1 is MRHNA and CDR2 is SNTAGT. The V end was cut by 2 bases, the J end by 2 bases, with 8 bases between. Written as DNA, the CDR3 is TGTGCCAGCAGTGACCGCTACTACACAGATACGCAGTATTTT. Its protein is CASSDRYYTDTQYF.

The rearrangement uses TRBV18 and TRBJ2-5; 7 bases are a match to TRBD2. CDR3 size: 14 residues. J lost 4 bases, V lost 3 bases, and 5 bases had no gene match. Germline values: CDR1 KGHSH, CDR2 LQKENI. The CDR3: CASSPGGFGETQYF. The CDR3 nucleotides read TGTGCCAGCTCACCGGGAGGGTTTGGAGAGACCCAGTACTTC.

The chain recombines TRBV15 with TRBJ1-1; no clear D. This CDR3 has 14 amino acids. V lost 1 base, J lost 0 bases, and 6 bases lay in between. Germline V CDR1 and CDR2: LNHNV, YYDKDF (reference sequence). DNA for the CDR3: TGTGCCACCAGCAGAGGTTCCATGAACACTGAAGCTTTCTTT. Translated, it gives CATSRGSMNTEAFF.

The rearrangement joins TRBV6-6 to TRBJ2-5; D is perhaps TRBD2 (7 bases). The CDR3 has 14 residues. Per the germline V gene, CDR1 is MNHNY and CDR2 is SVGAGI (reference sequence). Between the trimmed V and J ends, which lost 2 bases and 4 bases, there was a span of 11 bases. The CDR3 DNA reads TGTGCCAGCAGTTACAGTGCGGGGGCAGAGACCCAGTACTTC. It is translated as CASSYSAGAETQYF.

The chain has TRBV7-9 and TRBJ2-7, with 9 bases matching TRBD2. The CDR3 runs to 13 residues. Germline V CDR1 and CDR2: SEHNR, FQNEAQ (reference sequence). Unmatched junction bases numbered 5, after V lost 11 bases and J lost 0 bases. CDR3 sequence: CAEGREGSYEQYF. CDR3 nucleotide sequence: TGTGCCGAGGGGCGGGAGGGCTCCTACGAGCAGTACTTC.

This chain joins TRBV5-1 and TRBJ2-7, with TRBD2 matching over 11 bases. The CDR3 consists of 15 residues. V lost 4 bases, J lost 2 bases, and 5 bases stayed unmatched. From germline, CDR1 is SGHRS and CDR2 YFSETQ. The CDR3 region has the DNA TGCGCCAGCAGCACCACTAGCGGGGGAACCTACGAGCAGTACTTC. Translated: CASSTTSGGTYEQYF.

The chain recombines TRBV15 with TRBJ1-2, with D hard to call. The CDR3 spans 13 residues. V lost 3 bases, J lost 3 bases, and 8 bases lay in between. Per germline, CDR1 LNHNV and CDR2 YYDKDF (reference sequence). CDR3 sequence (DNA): TGTGCCACCAGCAGTACAAGCGACTATGGCTACACCTTC. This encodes CATSSTSDYGYTF.